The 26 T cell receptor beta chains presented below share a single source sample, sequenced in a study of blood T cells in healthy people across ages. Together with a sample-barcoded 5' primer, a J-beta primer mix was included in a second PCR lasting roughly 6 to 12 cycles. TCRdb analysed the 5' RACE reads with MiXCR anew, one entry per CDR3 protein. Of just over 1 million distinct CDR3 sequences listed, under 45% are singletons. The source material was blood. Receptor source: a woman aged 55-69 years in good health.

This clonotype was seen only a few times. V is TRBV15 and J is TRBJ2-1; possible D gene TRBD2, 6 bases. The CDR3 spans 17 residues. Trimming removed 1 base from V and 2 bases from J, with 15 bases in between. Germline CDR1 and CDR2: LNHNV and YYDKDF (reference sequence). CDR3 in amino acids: CATSRVEASGPYNEQFF. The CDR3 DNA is TGTGCCACCAGCAGAGTAGAGGCGAGCGGGCCCTACAATGAGCAGTTCTTC. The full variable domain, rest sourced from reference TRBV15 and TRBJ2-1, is DAMVIQNPRYQVTQFGKPVTLSCSQTLNHNVMYWYQQKSSQAPKLLFHYYDKDFNNEADTPDNFQSRRPNTSFCFLDIRSPGLGDTAMYLCATSRVEASGPYNEQFFGPGTRLTVL.

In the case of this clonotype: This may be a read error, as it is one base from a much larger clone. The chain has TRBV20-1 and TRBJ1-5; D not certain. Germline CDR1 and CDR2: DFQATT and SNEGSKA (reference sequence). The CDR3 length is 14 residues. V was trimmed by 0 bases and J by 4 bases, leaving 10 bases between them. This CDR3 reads CSARDHALNQPQHF. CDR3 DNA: TGCAGTGCTAGAGATCACGCCTTAAATCAGCCCCAGCATTTT.

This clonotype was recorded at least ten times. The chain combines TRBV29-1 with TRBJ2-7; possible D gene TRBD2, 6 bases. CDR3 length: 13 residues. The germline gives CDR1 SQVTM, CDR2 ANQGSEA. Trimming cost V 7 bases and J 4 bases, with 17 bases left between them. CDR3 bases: TGCAGCGCCGAGGGGCAGGAGGGGTACGAGCAGTACTTC. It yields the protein CSAEGQEGYEQYF.

CDR3 DNA sequence: TGCAGTGCTACGGGCAGACTAGCGGGAGAAAACATTCAGTACTTC. Its protein product is CSATGRLAGENIQYF. The rearrangement links TRBV20-1 to TRBJ2-5; 12 bases agree with TRBD2. Gene TRBJ2-4 matches the end of the DNA better, so the J call may be wrong. This CDR3 region has 15 residues. Germline V gene sequence: CDR1 DFQATT, CDR2 SNEGSKA (reference sequence).

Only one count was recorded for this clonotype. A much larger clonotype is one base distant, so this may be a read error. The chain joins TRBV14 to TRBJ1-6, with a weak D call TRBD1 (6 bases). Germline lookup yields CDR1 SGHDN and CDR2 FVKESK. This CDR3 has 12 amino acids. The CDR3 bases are TGTGCCAGCATCCAACAGGGTCGGGCCCTCCACTTT. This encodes CASIQQGRALHF.

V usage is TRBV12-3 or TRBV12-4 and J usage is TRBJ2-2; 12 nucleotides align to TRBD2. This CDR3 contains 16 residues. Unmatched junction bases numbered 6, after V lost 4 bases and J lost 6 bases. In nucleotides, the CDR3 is TGTGCCAGCAGTTCCCCTCTAGCGGGAGGGTCCGGGGAGCTGTTTTTT. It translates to CASSSPLAGGSGELFF.

CDR3 sequence: CSVAWELNTGELFF. The DNA for the CDR3 is TGCAGCGTTGCTTGGGAGTTGAACACCGGGGAGCTGTTTTTT. The chain uses TRBV29-1 and TRBJ2-2, with D maybe TRBD2 (5 bases). V dropped 4 bases and J dropped 1 base, with 10 bases sitting between them. CDR1 and CDR2 (germline): SQVTM, ANQGSEA. The CDR3 runs to 14 residues.

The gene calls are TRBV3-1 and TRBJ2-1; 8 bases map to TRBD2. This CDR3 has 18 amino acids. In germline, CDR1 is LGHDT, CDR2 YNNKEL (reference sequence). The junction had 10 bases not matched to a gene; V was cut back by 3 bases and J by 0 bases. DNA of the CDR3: TGTGCCAGCAGCCAGAGGCAGGGGAGCGGGAGCTCCTACAATGAGCAGTTCTTC. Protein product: CASSQRQGSGSSYNEQFF.

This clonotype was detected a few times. The CDR3 spells CASSRQNTEAFF. The CDR3 nucleotides read TGTGCCAGTAGTAGACAGAACACTGAAGCTTTCTTT. This chain uses TRBV19 with TRBJ1-1; unclear D gene. V was cut by 4 bases and J by 1 base, with 4 bases left in between. This CDR3 spans 12 amino acids. CDR1 LNHDA and CDR2 SQIVND come from the germline V gene (reference sequence). The full variable domain, with the rest looked up from reference TRBV19 and TRBJ1-1, is DGGITQSPKYLFRKEGQNVTLSCEQNLNHDAMYWYRQDPGQGLRLIYYSQIVNDFQKGDIAEGYSVSREKKESFPLTVTSAQKNPTAFYLCASSRQNTEAFFGQGTRLTVV.

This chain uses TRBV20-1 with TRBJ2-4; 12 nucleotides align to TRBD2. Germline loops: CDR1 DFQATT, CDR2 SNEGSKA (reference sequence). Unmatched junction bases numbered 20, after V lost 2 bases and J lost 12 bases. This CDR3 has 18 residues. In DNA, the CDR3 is TGCAGTGCTAGAAGGACTAGCGGGATCGAAGCGGCCAAAAAGAGTCAGTACTTC. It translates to CSARRTSGIEAAKKSQYF.

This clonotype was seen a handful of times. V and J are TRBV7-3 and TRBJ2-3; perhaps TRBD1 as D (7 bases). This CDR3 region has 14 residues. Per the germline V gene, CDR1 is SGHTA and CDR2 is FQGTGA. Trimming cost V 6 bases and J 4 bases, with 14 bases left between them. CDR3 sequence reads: CASSPQGGPDTQYF. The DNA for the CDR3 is TGTGCCAGCAGTCCCCAGGGGGGTCCAGATACGCAGTATTTT.

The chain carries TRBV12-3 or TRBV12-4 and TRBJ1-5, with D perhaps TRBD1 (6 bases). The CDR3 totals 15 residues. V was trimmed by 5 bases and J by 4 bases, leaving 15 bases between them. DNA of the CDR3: TGTGCCAGCAGTCATACAGGGCATGGTAATCAGCCCCAGCATTTT. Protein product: CASSHTGHGNQPQHF.

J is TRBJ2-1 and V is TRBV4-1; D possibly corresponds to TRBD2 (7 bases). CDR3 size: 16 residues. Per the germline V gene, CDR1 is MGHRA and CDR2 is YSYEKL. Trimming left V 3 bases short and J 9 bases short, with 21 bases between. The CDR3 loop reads CASSHGGGGGDGEQFF. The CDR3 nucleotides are TGCGCCAGCAGCCATGGGGGGGGCGGGGGCGACGGTGAGCAGTTCTTC.

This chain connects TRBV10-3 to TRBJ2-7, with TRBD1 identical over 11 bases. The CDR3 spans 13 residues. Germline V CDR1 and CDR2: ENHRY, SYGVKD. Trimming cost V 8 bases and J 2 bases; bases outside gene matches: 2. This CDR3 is CAIGTGGAYEQYF. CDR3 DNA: TGTGCCATCGGGACAGGGGGGGCCTACGAGCAGTACTTC.

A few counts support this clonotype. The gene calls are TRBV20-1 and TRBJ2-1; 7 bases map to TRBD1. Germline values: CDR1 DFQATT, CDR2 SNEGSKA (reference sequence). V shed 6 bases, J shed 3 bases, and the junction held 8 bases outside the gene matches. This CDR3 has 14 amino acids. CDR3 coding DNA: TGCAGTGCAGACGACAGGGCCTTCTACAATGAGCAGTTCTTC. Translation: CSADDRAFYNEQFF.

CDR3 in DNA: TGTGCCAGCAGCCCCTCAGGAACTAGCAATCAGCCCCAGCATTTT. It yields the protein CASSPSGTSNQPQHF. The chain is built from TRBV11-2 and TRBJ1-5; D call uncertain. CDR1 SGHAT and CDR2 FQNNGV come from the germline V gene. The CDR3 totals 15 residues. Trimming removed 5 bases from V and 0 bases from J, with 11 bases in between. Looking up the rest from reference TRBV11-2 and TRBJ1-5 gives the full variable domain: EAGVAQSPRYKIIEKRQSVAFWCNPISGHATLYWYQQILGQGPKLLIQFQNNGVVDDSQLPKDRFSAERLKGVDSTLKIQPAKLEDSAVYLCASSPSGTSNQPQHFGDGTRLSIL.

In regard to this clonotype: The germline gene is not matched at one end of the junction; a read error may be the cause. The CDR3 coding sequence is TGTGCCAACAGTGGTGGCAGGGGATATGATGGCTACACCTTC. The encoded protein is CANSGGRGYDGYTF. This sequence joins TRBV6-2 or TRBV6-3 and TRBJ1-2, with D possibly matching TRBD1 (6 bases). Germline CDR1 is MNHEY and CDR2 is SVGEGT. The CDR3 sequence is 14 residues long.

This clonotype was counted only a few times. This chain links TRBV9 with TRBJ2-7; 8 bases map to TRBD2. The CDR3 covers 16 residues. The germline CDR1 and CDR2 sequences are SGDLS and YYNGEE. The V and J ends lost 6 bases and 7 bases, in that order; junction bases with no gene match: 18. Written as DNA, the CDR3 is TGTGCCAGCAACCGCGGCGGGATAGCGGGGTTGGGTGAGCAGTACTTC. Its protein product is CASNRGGIAGLGEQYF.

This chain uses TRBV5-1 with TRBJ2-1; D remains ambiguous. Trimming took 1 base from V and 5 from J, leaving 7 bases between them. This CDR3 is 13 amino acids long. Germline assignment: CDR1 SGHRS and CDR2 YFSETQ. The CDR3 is CASSLSANNEQFF. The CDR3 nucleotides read TGCGCCAGCAGCTTGTCGGCCAACAATGAGCAGTTCTTC.

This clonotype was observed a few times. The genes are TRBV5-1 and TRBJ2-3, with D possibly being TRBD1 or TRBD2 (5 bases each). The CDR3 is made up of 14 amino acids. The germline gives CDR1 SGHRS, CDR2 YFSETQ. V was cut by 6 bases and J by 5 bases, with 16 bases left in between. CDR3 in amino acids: CASTPQGAGDTQYF. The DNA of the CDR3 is TGCGCCAGCACCCCGCAGGGAGCAGGAGATACGCAGTATTTT.

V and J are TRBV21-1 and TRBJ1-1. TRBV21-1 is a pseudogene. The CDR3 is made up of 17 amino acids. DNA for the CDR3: TGTACCAGCGCACTGAGGGAAAAGGAATTTAGGAACACTGAAGCTTTCTTT. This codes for CTSALREKEFRNTEAFF.

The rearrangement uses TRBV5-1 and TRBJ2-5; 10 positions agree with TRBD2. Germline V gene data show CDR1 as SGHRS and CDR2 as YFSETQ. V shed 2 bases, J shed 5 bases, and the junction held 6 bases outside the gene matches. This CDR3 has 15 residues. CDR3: CASSLTSGMGETQYF. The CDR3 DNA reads TGCGCCAGCAGCTTAACTAGCGGGATGGGGGAGACCCAGTACTTC.

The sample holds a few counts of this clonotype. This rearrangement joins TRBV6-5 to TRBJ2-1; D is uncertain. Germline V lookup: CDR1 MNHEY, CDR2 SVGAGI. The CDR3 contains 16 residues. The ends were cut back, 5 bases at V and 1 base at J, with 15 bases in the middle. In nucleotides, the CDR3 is TGTGCCAGCAGTAGCCCCAGTGTGTTGTCCTACAATGAGCAGTTCTTC. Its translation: CASSSPSVLSYNEQFF.

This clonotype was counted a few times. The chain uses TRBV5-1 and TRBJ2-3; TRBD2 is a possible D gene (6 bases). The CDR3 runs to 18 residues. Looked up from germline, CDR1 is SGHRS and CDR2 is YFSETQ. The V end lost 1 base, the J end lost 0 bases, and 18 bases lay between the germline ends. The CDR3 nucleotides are TGCGCCAGCAGCTTGTTCGGCGGGACGCAATCTAGCACAGATACGCAGTATTTT. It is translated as CASSLFGGTQSSTDTQYF.

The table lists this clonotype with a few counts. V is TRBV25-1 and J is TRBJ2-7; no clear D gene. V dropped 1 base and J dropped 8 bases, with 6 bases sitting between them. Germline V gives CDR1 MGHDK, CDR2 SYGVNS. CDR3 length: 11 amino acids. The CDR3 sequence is CASSESGKQYF. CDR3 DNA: TGTGCCAGCAGTGAATCCGGAAAGCAGTACTTC.

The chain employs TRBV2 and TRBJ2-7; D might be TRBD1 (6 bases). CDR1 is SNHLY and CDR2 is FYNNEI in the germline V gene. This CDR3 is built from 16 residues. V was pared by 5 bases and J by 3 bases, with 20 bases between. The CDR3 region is CASSLRGTGTIYEQYF. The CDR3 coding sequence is TGTGCCAGCAGTCTTAGGGGGACGGGAACTATCTACGAGCAGTACTTC.